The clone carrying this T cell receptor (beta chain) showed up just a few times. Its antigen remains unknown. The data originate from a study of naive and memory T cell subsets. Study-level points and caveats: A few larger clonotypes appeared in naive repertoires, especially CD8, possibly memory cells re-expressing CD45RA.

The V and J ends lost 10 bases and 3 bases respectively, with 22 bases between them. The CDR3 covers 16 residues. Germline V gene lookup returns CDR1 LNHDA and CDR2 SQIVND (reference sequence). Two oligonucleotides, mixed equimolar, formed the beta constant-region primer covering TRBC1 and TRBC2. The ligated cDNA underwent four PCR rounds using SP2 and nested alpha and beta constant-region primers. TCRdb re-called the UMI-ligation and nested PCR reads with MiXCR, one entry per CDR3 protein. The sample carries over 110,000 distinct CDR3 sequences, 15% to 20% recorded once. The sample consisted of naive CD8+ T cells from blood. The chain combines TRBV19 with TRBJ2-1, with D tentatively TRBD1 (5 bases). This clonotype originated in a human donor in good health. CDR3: CATQYGAGSYYNEQFF. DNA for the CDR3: TGTGCCACCCAGTATGGGGCCGGGTCTTACTACAATGAGCAGTTCTTC.